This T cell receptor beta chain was captured by sequencing in a study of T cells in Graves' hyperthyroidism and ophthalmopathy. From RNA transcripts, TCR beta CDR3 regions were amplified. Using the HTBI primer set, a first-round RT-PCR was run on the TCR CDR3. TCRdb recomputed calls from the multiplex PCR reads with MiXCR, one row per CDR3 protein. Among roughly 500,000 distinct CDR3 sequences listed, 20% to 25% were seen once. V lost 5 bases and J lost 11; bases outside the gene matches: 9. The germline V gene encodes CDR1 LNHDA and CDR2 SQIVND (reference sequence). The length of the CDR3 is 13 residues. Ophthalmopathy cases scored 3 or more on the Clinical Activity Score and 4 or more on NOSPECS grade, with duration below 3 months.

Specimen: blood. This sequence originates from a woman aged 65 to 85 with Graves' ophthalmopathy. The chain links TRBV19 to TRBJ1-1; TRBD1 matches at 9 bases. In nucleotides, the CDR3 is TGTGCCAGTAGTCCAAGAGGGACAGGGCGGGCTTTCTTT. It translates to CASSPRGTGRAFF.